The present T cell receptor (beta chain) was sequenced within a study of cytomegalovirus exposure and HLA in healthy donors. Study-level information: The roughly 130 validation repertoires used the same platform as the 666 first-cohort repertoires, a later analysis reported.

V lost 2 bases and J lost 3, with 10 bases in between. The CDR3 runs to 14 residues. Per the germline V gene, CDR1 is MNHEY and CDR2 is SVGAGI. Study outcomes and limitations: Cytomegalovirus association was assigned to about 150 TCR beta chains.

Data came from immunoSEQ multiplex PCR; TCRdb stores just in-frame clones and leaves some out. The table lists about 180,000 clones, roughly 86% of them singletons. Points on this clone: The target antigen is unknown.

The material sequenced was PBMCs. The chain couples TRBV6-5 to TRBJ1-1; D not certain. This TCR derives from a man aged 18 to 29 in good health and CMV-seropositive. The CDR3 DNA sequence: TGTGCCAGCAGTTACGTATCGGGTGACACTGAAGCTTTCTTT. It is translated as CASSYVSGDTEAFF.